These T cell receptor beta chains were read from a single sample in a study of blood T cell repertoires in COVID-19. The protocol was immunoSEQ multiplex PCR, while the TCRdb copy is restricted to in-frame clones and leaves out a portion. There are roughly 140,000 clones in the sample; around 80% occur only once, and around 1.8% lies in the top ten. Input material: peripheral blood. The receptor source for this set is a woman aged 55-69 years with acute or convalescent COVID-19. Each CDR3 is given with its conserved first and last residue. D genes are given only for firm matches. Clone size is given for some rows only: seen once, a few or many times, or a class if the clone is expanded.

j_call v_call clone_size d_call cdr3_aa cdr3_nt
TRBJ2-1 TRBV6-4 . TRBD2 CASSRGVAGYNEQFF TGTGCCAGCAGTCGTGGGGTAGCGGGATACAATGAGCAGTTCTTC
TRBJ2-1 TRBV29-1 few . CSVEELSGASYNEQFF TGCAGCGTAGAGGAATTGAGCGGCGCTTCCTACAATGAGCAGTTCTTC
TRBJ2-1 TRBV5-8 . . CASSLEPGLNNEQFF TGTGCCAGCAGCTTGGAACCGGGACTGAACAATGAGCAGTTCTTC
TRBJ1-4 TRBV5-1 . TRBD1 CASSADRGLGPRNEKLFF TGCGCCAGCAGCGCTGACAGGGGGCTCGGTCCTCGTAATGAAAAACTGTTTTTT
TRBJ2-1 TRBV5-1 . TRBD2 CASSPAGEVHNEQFF TGCGCCAGCAGCCCAGCGGGAGAAGTCCACAATGAGCAGTTCTTC
TRBJ2-7 TRBV12-3/TRBV12-4 . TRBD1 CASRGTGNYEQYF TGTGCCAGCAGGGGGACAGGGAACTACGAGCAGTACTTC
TRBJ2-7 TRBV19 . TRBD1 CASRRRGQDSGEQYF TGTGCCAGTCGTCGACGGGGACAGGATTCGGGGGAGCAGTACTTC
TRBJ2-1 TRBV3-1/TRBV3-2 . . CASSQDYGARAYNEQFF TGTGCCAGCAGCCAAGATTATGGGGCAAGGGCCTACAATGAGCAGTTCTTC
TRBJ2-3 TRBV5-4 . TRBD2 CASSLGLAGRDTQYF TGTGCCAGCAGCCTGGGACTAGCGGGACGAGATACGCAGTATTTT
TRBJ2-1 TRBV6-2/TRBV6-3 once TRBD2 CASSPRTSGRSYNEQFF TGTGCCAGCAGCCCCCGGACTAGCGGGAGGTCTTACAATGAGCAGTTCTTC
TRBJ2-7 TRBV4-2 few . CASSQDSRGSGSSYEQYF TGTGCCAGCAGCCAAGACTCTCGCGGAAGCGGGTCCTCCTACGAGCAGTACTTC
TRBJ2-7 TRBV4-1 . TRBD1 CASSREDRVFDEQYF TGCGCCAGCAGCCGAGAGGACAGGGTTTTCGACGAGCAGTACTTC
TRBJ1-1 TRBV5-1 few . CASSFAGGYTEAFF TGCGCCAGCAGCTTTGCGGGGGGCTATACTGAAGCTTTCTTT
TRBJ2-2 TRBV24-1 . . CATKGEGSNTGELFF TGTGCCACCAAGGGTGAGGGTTCGAACACCGGGGAGCTGTTTTTT